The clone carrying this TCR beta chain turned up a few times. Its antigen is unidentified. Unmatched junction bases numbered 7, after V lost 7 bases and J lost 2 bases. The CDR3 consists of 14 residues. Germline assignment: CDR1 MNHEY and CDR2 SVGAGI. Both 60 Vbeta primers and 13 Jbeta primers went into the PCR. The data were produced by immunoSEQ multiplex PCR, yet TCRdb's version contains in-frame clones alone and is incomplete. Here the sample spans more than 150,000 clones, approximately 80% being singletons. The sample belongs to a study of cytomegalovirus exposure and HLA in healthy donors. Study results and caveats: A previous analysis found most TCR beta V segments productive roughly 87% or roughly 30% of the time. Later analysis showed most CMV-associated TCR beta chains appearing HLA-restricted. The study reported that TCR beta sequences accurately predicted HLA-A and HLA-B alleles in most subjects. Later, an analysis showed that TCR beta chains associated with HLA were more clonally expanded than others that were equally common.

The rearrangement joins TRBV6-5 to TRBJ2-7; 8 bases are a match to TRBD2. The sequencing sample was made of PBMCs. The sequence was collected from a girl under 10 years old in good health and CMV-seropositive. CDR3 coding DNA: TGTGCCAGCAACCAAGCGGGAGCTACCTACGAGCAGTACTTC. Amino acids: CASNQAGATYEQYF.